Listed below are T cell receptor beta chains from one sample, sequenced in a study of shared clonotypes between healthy human individuals. Clones were sequenced by immunoSEQ multiplex PCR, and TCRdb holds only the in-frame ones, with some missing. The sample includes under 2,000,000 clones, just under 95% of them seen just once. Specimen: naive CD8+ T cells sorted from blood. These receptors were obtained from a man aged 18-30 years in good health. Both conserved end residues are part of each CDR3. A D gene is named only where the DNA matches it firmly. Some rows mark clone size as missing; the rest say once, few, many or name a class of expanded clone.

TRBV5-1,once,TRBJ2-1,TRBD2,TGCGCCAGCAGCCCAAACGGACTAGCGGGAAAGTCCTACAATGAGCAGTTCTTC,CASSPNGLAGKSYNEQFF
TRBV6-6,NA,TRBJ2-2,TRBD1,TGTGCCAGCAGTGGGGACAGGGCGTACACCGGGGAGCTGTTTTTT,CASSGDRAYTGELFF
TRBV10-1,NA,TRBJ1-5,NA,TGCGCCAGCAGAACCAAAAATCAGCCCCAGCATTTT,CASRTKNQPQHF
TRBV27,NA,TRBJ1-1,NA,TGTGCCAGCAGATTATCAGGGGAAGGGAACACTGAAGCTTTCTTT,CASRLSGEGNTEAFF
TRBV25-1,once,TRBJ1-5,NA,TGTGCCAGCAGTGTAGGGCTTAGCAATCAGCCCCAGCATTTT,CASSVGLSNQPQHF
TRBV5-6,NA,TRBJ2-1,TRBD2,TGTGCCAGCAGCTTGGGAGCGGGGGGGCTCAATGAGCAGTTCTTC,CASSLGAGGLNEQFF
TRBV13,NA,TRBJ2-3,NA,TGTGCCAGCAGCCCCCCGGGGCCGACAGATACGCAGTATTTT,CASSPPGPTDTQYF
TRBV9,NA,TRBJ2-1,NA,TGTGCCAGCAGCGTAGGGGGTGAGGCGAATGAGCAGTTCTTC,CASSVGGEANEQFF
TRBV7-9,NA,TRBJ2-3,TRBD2,TGTGCCAGCAGATCGCCACTAGCGGCCACAGATACGCAGTATTTT,CASRSPLAATDTQYF
TRBV5-6,NA,TRBJ2-1,TRBD1,TGTGCCAGCAGCTTGTTAACCGGGACAGGTTGGTCCAATGAGCAGTTCTTC,CASSLLTGTGWSNEQFF
TRBV6-1,NA,TRBJ1-6,NA,TGTGCCAGCAGTGACCAGGCCGCCTCACCCCTCCACTTT,CASSDQAASPLHF
TRBV28,NA,TRBJ2-7,NA,TGTGCCAGCAGTTCGGTCAGCACGGGGCCCCCCTACGAGCAGTACTTC,CASSSVSTGPPYEQYF
TRBV6-5,NA,TRBJ2-7,NA,TGTGCCAGCAGTTATAATATGGAGGCAGCGGAGCAGTACTTC,CASSYNMEAAEQYF
TRBV11-2,once,TRBJ2-7,TRBD2,TGTGCCAGCAGCTCTACCGCGGGAGGGCCCGGTGACCACGAGCAGTACTTC,CASSSTAGGPGDHEQYF
TRBV25-1,NA,TRBJ1-3,NA,TGTGCCAGCAGTGCCTTAACTGGAAACACCATATATTTT,CASSALTGNTIYF
TRBV19,NA,TRBJ2-7,NA,TGTGCCAGTACTTGGGGTTGGCGGGGATCCTACGAGCAGTACTTC,CASTWGWRGSYEQYF
TRBV6-5,NA,TRBJ1-1,NA,TGTGCCAGCAGTTATAGCCCGCGCAACACTGAAGCTTTCTTT,CASSYSPRNTEAFF
TRBV10-2,NA,TRBJ2-1,TRBD2,TGCGCCAGCAGTGACCCCCAACTAGCGGACAACTCCTACAATGAGCAGTTCTTC,CASSDPQLADNSYNEQFF
TRBV2,NA,TRBJ2-7,TRBD1,TGTGCCAGCAGAGTCCCCCCCGGGACAGGGATCTACGAGCAGTACTTC,CASRVPPGTGIYEQYF
TRBV5-6,NA,TRBJ2-7,NA,TGTGCCAGCAGCTTGGGCGGGATTCCCGAGCAGTACTTC,CASSLGGIPEQYF
TRBV6-1,NA,TRBJ2-3,TRBD2,TGTGCCAGCAGTGAGGGGCGGGAGGCCCTAGGAGATACGCAGTATTTT,CASSEGREALGDTQYF
TRBV9,NA,TRBJ2-3,NA,TGTGCCAGCAGCGCCTGGGGGGGCACAGATACGCAGTATTTT,CASSAWGGTDTQYF
TRBV18,once,TRBJ2-7,NA,TGTGCCAGCTCACCGGCGGGCCCCCAAGAGCAGTACTTC,CASSPAGPQEQYF
TRBV4-3,once,TRBJ2-3,TRBD2,TGCGCCAGCAGCCAAGATTGGGGACTAGCGGGAGAGATAGCAGATACGCAGTATTTT,CASSQDWGLAGEIADTQYF
TRBV11-2,NA,TRBJ2-2,TRBD2,TGTGCCAGCAGCTTAGTTACTAGCGGGAGAAGCCGGGAGCTGTTTTTT,CASSLVTSGRSRELFF
TRBV5-1,NA,TRBJ1-2,NA,TGCGCCAGCAGCTTGGATGGAGGGGATGGCTACACCTTC,CASSLDGGDGYTF
TRBV7-9,NA,TRBJ2-3,TRBD1,TGTGCCAGCAGCGGTGACAGGGGGCGCATAGATACGCAGTATTTT,CASSGDRGRIDTQYF
TRBV28,NA,TRBJ2-2,NA,TGTGCCAGCATTTCCGACACCGGGGAGCTGTTTTTT,CASISDTGELFF
TRBV7-8,NA,TRBJ2-7,NA,TGTGCCAGCAGCTTAGGATTGATCGGGGAGAGCTCCTACGAGCAGTACTTC,CASSLGLIGESSYEQYF
TRBV9,NA,TRBJ1-2,NA,TGTGCCAGCAGCGCGCCAGAAAACTATGGCTACACCTTC,CASSAPENYGYTF
TRBV5-6,NA,TRBJ2-1,TRBD2,TGTGCCAGCAGCCTGGGACTAGCGGGGCCTTACAATGAGCAGTTCTTC,CASSLGLAGPYNEQFF
TRBV9,NA,TRBJ1-1,NA,TGTGCCAGCAGCGTAGGAGGGGTTGCCACTGAAGCTTTCTTT,CASSVGGVATEAFF
TRBV11-1,NA,TRBJ2-3,NA,TGTGCCAGCAGCCTAACCGAGGGGAGGGATACGCAGTATTTT,CASSLTEGRDTQYF
TRBV28,once,TRBJ2-3,NA,TGTGCCAGCAGTTTTAGGGGGGGCCCTGATACGCAGTATTTT,CASSFRGGPDTQYF
TRBV4-1,NA,TRBJ2-7,NA,TGCGCCAGCAGCTTCCGGACGGTTTCCTACGAGCAGTACTTC,CASSFRTVSYEQYF
TRBV4-1,NA,TRBJ2-7,TRBD2,TGCGCCAGCAGCCAAGTAGCGGGAGCCTACGAGCAGTACTTC,CASSQVAGAYEQYF
TRBV7-2,once,TRBJ2-7,TRBD2,TGTGCCAGCAGCTTCGGGACTAGCTTCAACGAGCAGTACTTC,CASSFGTSFNEQYF
TRBV28,NA,TRBJ2-7,TRBD1,TGTGCCAGCAGTTTGTGGCGGGACAGGGACCACGAGCAGTACTTC,CASSLWRDRDHEQYF
TRBV11-2,NA,TRBJ2-4,TRBD2,TGTGCCAGCAGGGGACTAGCGGGAGTGGGCATTCAGTACTTC,CASRGLAGVGIQYF
TRBV2,NA,TRBJ1-1,TRBD1,TGTGCCAGCAGGATATGGACAGGGATGAACACTGAAGCTTTCTTT,CASRIWTGMNTEAFF
TRBV7-2,NA,TRBJ2-5,TRBD1,TGTGCCAGCAGCTGGCCCAACCGGGACAGTGGGGAGACCCAGTACTTC,CASSWPNRDSGETQYF
TRBV11-2,NA,TRBJ2-2,NA,TGTGCCAGCAGCTCCTTGCCCGGGGAGCTGTTTTTT,CASSSLPGELFF
TRBV4-3,NA,TRBJ1-3,NA,TGCGCCAGCAGCCAAGACTCACAAGTGGGAAGCTCTGGAAACACCATATATTTT,CASSQDSQVGSSGNTIYF
TRBV6-1,NA,TRBJ2-7,NA,TGTGCCAGCGGAAGCCACGAGCAGTACTTC,CASGSHEQYF
TRBV18,NA,TRBJ2-7,TRBD1,TGTGCCAGCTCACCATGGACAGGAAGCTCCTACGAGCAGTACTTC,CASSPWTGSSYEQYF
TRBV7-9,NA,TRBJ1-4,TRBD1,TGTGCCAGCAGCCCCCGGGACAGGCATGAAAAACTGTTTTTT,CASSPRDRHEKLFF
TRBV7-6,NA,TRBJ1-1,NA,TGTGCCAGCACCAGCCCGGACAGTGGTGAGACTGAAGCTTTCTTT,CASTSPDSGETEAFF
TRBV7-6,NA,TRBJ2-7,NA,TGTGCCAGCAGCTTATCCATTGGTAGCTCCTTCTACGAGCAGTACTTC,CASSLSIGSSFYEQYF
TRBV10-3,NA,TRBJ2-7,NA,TGTGCCATCAGTGAAGGACGGACGAGGGGACCGGGCTCCGAGCAGTACTTC,CAISEGRTRGPGSEQYF
TRBV5-5,NA,TRBJ2-3,TRBD2,TGTGCCAGCAGCAGTAGCGGGGGTCCCCAGTATTTT,CASSSSGGPQYF
TRBV5-6,NA,TRBJ2-1,NA,TGTGCCAGCAGCTGGAGGGGGATCCCCTCCTACAATGAGCAGTTCTTC,CASSWRGIPSYNEQFF
TRBV23-1,NA,TRBJ2-1,TRBD1,TGCGCCAGCAGTCAGTTCGGGACAGCGGCGTACAATGAGCAGTTCTTC,CASSQFGTAAYNEQFF
TRBV2,NA,TRBJ2-1,NA,TGTGCCAGCAGTGAAGCGTGGACAGCGGACAATGAGCAGTTCTTC,CASSEAWTADNEQFF
TRBV30,once,TRBJ2-7,NA,TGTGCCTGGAGTGTACGGGTTAGCGCAAGCTCCTACGAGCAGTACTTC,CAWSVRVSASSYEQYF
TRBV28,NA,TRBJ1-1,TRBD1,TGTGCCACTACGACAGGGGGCGCGGTAACTGAAGCTTTCTTT,CATTTGGAVTEAFF
TRBV30,NA,TRBJ1-2,TRBD1,TGTGCCTGGAGCACTTTCCGGGACAGGGGGAAGGTGGGCTATGGCTACACCTTC,CAWSTFRDRGKVGYGYTF
TRBV5-4,NA,TRBJ2-7,TRBD1,TGTGCCAGCAGCACTTTGGACAGGGACCACGAGCAGTACTTC,CASSTLDRDHEQYF
TRBV15,NA,TRBJ2-1,NA,TGTGCCACCAGCGACCCGGGGTGGTCCAATGAGCAGTTCTTC,CATSDPGWSNEQFF